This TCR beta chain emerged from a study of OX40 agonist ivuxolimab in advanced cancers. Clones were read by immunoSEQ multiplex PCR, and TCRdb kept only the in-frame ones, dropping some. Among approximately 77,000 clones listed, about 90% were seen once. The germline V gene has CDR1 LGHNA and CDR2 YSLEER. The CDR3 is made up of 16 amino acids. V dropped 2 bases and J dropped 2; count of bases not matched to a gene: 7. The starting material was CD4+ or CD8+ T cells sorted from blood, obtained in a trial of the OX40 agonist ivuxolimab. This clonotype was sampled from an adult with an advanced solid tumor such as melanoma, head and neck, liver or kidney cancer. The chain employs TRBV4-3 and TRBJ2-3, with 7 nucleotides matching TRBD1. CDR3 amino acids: CASSQQGDLPTDTQYF. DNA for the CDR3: TGCGCCAGCAGCCAACAGGGGGATTTACCCACAGATACGCAGTATTTT.